One and the same sample provided the 12 T cell receptor beta chains below, sequenced in a study of T cell responses to AZD1222 COVID-19 vaccine. The data were produced by immunoSEQ multiplex PCR, yet TCRdb's version contains in-frame clones alone and is incomplete. Counted here are 90,000 to 120,000 clones, approximately 89% occurring once; the ten biggest clones make up around 20%. The specimen comprised peripheral blood, sampled on day 0 of AZD1222 vaccination. The receptors shown here come from an adult in good health.

A remark on this clone: The conserved phenylalanine or tryptophan is not found at the CDR3 terminus, so this likely reflects a read error. The rearrangement uses TRBV5-5 and TRBJ1-6, with D perhaps TRBD1 (5 bases). The V gene lost 0 bases and the J gene lost 4 bases, with 14 bases spanning the gap. Germline V gene data show CDR1 as SGHKS and CDR2 as YYEKEE (reference sequence). The CDR3 consists of 17 residues. The DNA of the CDR3 is TGTGCCAGCAGCTTGGTAGGCAGGGTGGCGTATAATTCACCCCTCCACCTT. It encodes CASSLVGRVAYNSPLHL.

The chain joins TRBV2 to TRBJ1-5; no clear D. Trimming shortened V by 4 bases and J by 10 bases, and 11 bases separated the two germline ends. Per germline, CDR1 SNHLY and CDR2 FYNNEI. The CDR3 is 12 residues long. CDR3 protein: CASSGERSPQHF. Written as DNA, the CDR3 is TGTGCCAGCAGTGGGGAGAGGAGTCCCCAGCATTTT. Together with reference TRBV2 and TRBJ1-5, the CDR3 gives the full variable domain: EPEVTQTPSHQVTQMGQEVILRCVPISNHLYFYWYRQILGQKVEFLVSFYNNEISEKSEIFDDQFSVERPDGSNFTLKIRSTKLEDSAMYFCASSGERSPQHFGDGTRLSIL.

The J gene is TRBJ1-1, the V gene TRBV4-2, with 8 bases identical to TRBD1. Trimming took 1 base from V and 8 from J; bases not matched to a gene: 15. CDR3 length: 17 residues. Per the germline V gene, CDR1 is LGHNA and CDR2 is YNFKEQ. The CDR3 spells CASSQAGTGGRFGEAFF. In DNA form, the CDR3 reads TGTGCCAGCAGCCAAGCGGGCACAGGGGGTAGGTTTGGCGAAGCTTTCTTT.

The gene calls are TRBV6-5 and TRBJ2-7, with D maybe TRBD1 (6 bases). V was pared by 10 bases and J by 0 bases, with 16 bases between. Looked up from germline, CDR1 is MNHEY and CDR2 is SVGAGI. CDR3 size: 14 residues. CDR3 residues: CATLWTASSYEQYF. The CDR3 DNA is TGTGCCACCCTCTGGACAGCGAGCTCCTACGAGCAGTACTTC.

The V and J genes are TRBV5-4 and TRBJ2-1; D is possibly TRBD1 (5 bases). V was trimmed by 3 bases and J by 2 bases, leaving 15 bases between them. The CDR3 consists of 16 residues. Germline assignment: CDR1 SGHNT and CDR2 YYREEE (reference sequence). CDR3 in amino acids: CASSSDRSRPYNEQFF. The CDR3 DNA reads as TGTGCCAGCAGCTCAGACAGATCCCGCCCCTACAATGAGCAGTTCTTC.

J is TRBJ2-7 and V is TRBV6-1; TRBD2 matches at 8 bases. CDR3 size: 15 residues. The germline V gene has CDR1 MNHNS and CDR2 SASEGT. The V gene end was trimmed by 3 bases and the J gene end by 3 bases; junction bases not matched to a gene: 7. The CDR3 region is CASSDFRGGNYEQYF. CDR3 DNA sequence: TGTGCCAGCAGTGATTTTCGGGGGGGAAACTACGAGCAGTACTTC.

The chain is built from TRBV6-1 and TRBJ1-5; the D gene is possibly TRBD1 (5 bases). Deletions cut 3 bases from V and 0 bases from J, with 15 bases between. The CDR3 has 17 residues. Germline V gene sequence: CDR1 MNHNS, CDR2 SASEGT. The chain's CDR3 is CASSDHRYDSSNQPQHF. The CDR3 DNA is TGTGCCAGCAGTGACCACAGGTATGACAGTAGCAATCAGCCCCAGCATTTT.

CDR3 residues: CASSQTGYTEAFF. CDR3 DNA: TGTGCCAGCAGCCAGACTGGGTACACTGAAGCTTTCTTT. The chain uses TRBV5-4 and TRBJ1-1; D remains unclear. The CDR3 has 13 amino acids. Germline values: CDR1 SGHNT, CDR2 YYREEE (reference sequence). The V gene lost 4 bases and the J gene lost 3 bases, with 10 bases spanning the gap. The variable domain in full, completed from reference TRBV5-4 and TRBJ1-1, reads ETGVTQSPTHLIKTRGQQVTLRCSSQSGHNTVSWYQQALGQGPQFIFQYYREEENGRGNFPPRFSGLQFPNYSSELNVNALELDDSALYLCASSQTGYTEAFFGQGTRLTVV.

The table lists this clone with a count of one. The DNA for the CDR3 is TGCGCCAGCAGCCAAGCGACAGGGGTCACTCAGCCCCAGCATTTT. The encoded protein is CASSQATGVTQPQHF. V is TRBV4-1 and J is TRBJ1-5, with TRBD1 matching over 8 bases. In germline, CDR1 is MGHRA, CDR2 YSYEKL. Germline trimming cut 1 base from V and 6 bases from J; bases unmatched to any gene: 5. The CDR3 runs to 15 residues.

The chain recombines TRBV6-5 with TRBJ2-7; D may be TRBD2 (5 bases). CDR1 is MNHEY, CDR2 SVGAGI, per germline. The CDR3 has 15 residues. V was trimmed by 6 bases and J by 4 bases, leaving 19 bases between them. For the CDR3, the DNA is TGTGCCAGCAGGCCTGAGGGCCCAGGCGCTTACGAGCAGTACTTC. This codes for CASRPEGPGAYEQYF.

J is TRBJ1-1 and V is TRBV3-1 (or the pseudogene TRBV3-2); D is possibly TRBD1 (5 bases). There are 15 residues in the CDR3. Germline CDR1 is LGHDT and CDR2 is YNNKEL (reference sequence). V was pared by 3 bases and J by 0 bases, with 11 bases between. For the CDR3, the DNA is TGTGCCAGCAGCCACCGGGGCCAAATGAACACTGAAGCTTTCTTT. Protein sequence: CASSHRGQMNTEAFF.

The chain carries TRBV4-2 and TRBJ2-5; D is perhaps TRBD2 (5 bases). V was shortened by 1 base and J by 9 bases, with 9 bases between the two germline ends. Per germline, CDR1 LGHNA and CDR2 YNFKEQ. This CDR3 is built from 12 residues. The CDR3 DNA follows: TGTGCCAGCAGCCAAGGTGGGAGCGCCCAGTACTTC. This codes for CASSQGGSAQYF.